This T cell receptor beta chain comes out of a study of blood T cell repertoires in COVID-19. In the study overall: Spain, Italy and the United States supplied samples that represented acute and convalescent COVID-19. T cells, B-cell-depleted T cells, or PBMCs supplied cDNA or gDNA.

Original data processing: The assay estimated nucleated cells by amplifying reference gene primers. Profiled with immunoSEQ multiplex PCR; TCRdb holds only in-frame clones, not every one. The DNA gave D and trimming, while V, J and clone size come from that table. There are 150,000 to 200,000 clones in the sample; about four fifths occur only once, and 6.9% lies in the top ten. The sample taken for sequencing was peripheral blood. The source of this sequence is a man aged 55-75 years with acute or convalescent COVID-19.

In DNA, the CDR3 is TGTGCCAGCACCAATAGCGGGGGGGAGGATACGCAGTATTTT. Translation gives CASTNSGGEDTQYF. This chain connects TRBV7-9 to TRBJ2-3; 11 bases agree with TRBD2. Germline V CDR1 and CDR2: SEHNR, FQNEAQ (reference sequence). This CDR3 has 14 residues. V was clipped by 7 bases and J by 6 bases; unmatched bases: 6.